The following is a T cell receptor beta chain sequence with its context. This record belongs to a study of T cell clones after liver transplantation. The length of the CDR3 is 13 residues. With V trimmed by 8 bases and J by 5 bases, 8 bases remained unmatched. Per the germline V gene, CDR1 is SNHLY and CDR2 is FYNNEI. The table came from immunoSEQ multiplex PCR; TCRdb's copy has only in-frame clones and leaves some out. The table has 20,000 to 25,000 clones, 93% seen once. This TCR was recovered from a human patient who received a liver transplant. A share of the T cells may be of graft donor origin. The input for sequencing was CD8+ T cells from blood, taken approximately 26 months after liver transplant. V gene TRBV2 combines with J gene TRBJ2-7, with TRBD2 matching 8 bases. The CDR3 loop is CASQGSGIHEQYF. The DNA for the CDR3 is TGTGCCAGCCAGGGTAGCGGGATTCACGAGCAGTACTTC.